This T cell receptor beta chain is from a study of T cell responses to AZD1222 COVID-19 vaccine. The repertoire was sequenced with immunoSEQ multiplex PCR; TCRdb's copy has only in-frame clones and lacks some. The table has over 60,000 clones, less than 85% seen once; the top ten hold more than 20%. Worth noting for this clone: Its antigen is not identified.

Findings of the study overall: Donors skewed white British and female; clonal diversity was possibly underestimated. Among AZD1222 vaccinees, only five or six were seropositive at baseline. No repertoire was sampled before or during the peak T cell response, only after it. Vaccine-related CD4 TCRs covered spike, predominating at 160-218 and 743-854.

This TCR was recovered from an adult in good health. Sample: peripheral blood, taken on day 0 of MenACWY control vaccination.

The CDR3 coding sequence is TGTGCCAGCAGTTTAGACAGATCCTCCTACGAGCAGTACTTC. Translation: CASSLDRSSYEQYF. This chain links TRBV6-2 or TRBV6-3 with TRBJ2-7, with D possibly TRBD1 on 5 matching bases. There are 14 residues in the CDR3. V was clipped by 4 bases and J by 0 bases, with 10 bases between them. The germline V gene encodes CDR1 MNHEY and CDR2 SVGEGT.